This T cell receptor beta chain stems from a study of control samples from healthy donors and cancer patients. The V end was cut by 3 bases, the J end by 4 bases, with 12 bases between. This CDR3 is 14 amino acids long. Looked up from germline, CDR1 is LGHNA and CDR2 is YSLEER. Generated by immunoSEQ multiplex PCR, the TCRdb table keeps only in-frame clones and is missing some. The profile shows approximately 68,000 clones, 83% of them singletons. The sample taken for sequencing was blood. The origin of this receptor is a man aged 60 to 75 in good health. This rearrangement joins TRBV4-3 to TRBJ1-2; possible D gene TRBD1, 5 bases. For the CDR3, the DNA is TGCGCCAGCAGCCAGAACTCCGGGACCTATGGCTACACCTTC. Residues: CASSQNSGTYGYTF.